The entry below gives a single T cell receptor (beta chain) sequence along with its context. Data came from immunoSEQ multiplex PCR; TCRdb stores just in-frame clones and leaves some out. Of roughly 93,000 clones in the sample, roughly 89% are singletons; the top ten hold roughly 9.7%. This record belongs to a study of control samples from healthy donors and cancer patients. The CDR3 sequence is 16 residues long. Trimming removed 7 bases from V and 0 bases from J, with 19 bases in between. Per the germline V gene, CDR1 is SGHKS and CDR2 is YYEKEE (reference sequence). This TCR was sampled from a woman in her fifties or sixties with colorectal cancer. What was sequenced was PBMCs. V gene TRBV5-5 combines with J gene TRBJ1-1; D uncertain. DNA for the CDR3: TGTGCCAGCTCTGTTGCAGGAATTTCCATGAACACTGAAGCTTTCTTT. It translates to CASSVAGISMNTEAFF.